This TCR beta chain was captured in a study of molecular identifiers for immune sequencing clone quantification. The wider study: Replicates split RNA from around 20,000 or 100,000 naive CD8 cells five ways, and the researchers sequenced four portions.

Sorted cell numbers of about 17,000 to 1,100,000, with 10%, 30% or 50% RNA, served as input for naive CD8 libraries. In the sort, naive CD8 T cells were defined as CD8+CD4-CCR7+CD45RA+. The trim removed 6 bases at V and 2 bases at J, leaving 6 bases unmatched. CDR1 is LGHNA, CDR2 YNFKEQ, per germline. This CDR3 spans 14 amino acids. This clonotype was seen at least ten times. Its antigen is as yet unknown. Study results and limitations: Clones of above 20 RNA copies carried over 99% of effector molecules; in naive cells they carried under 1%.

TCRdb recomputed calls from the PCR reads with MiXCR, one row per CDR3 protein. The sample has over 600,000 distinct CDR3 sequences, roughly 21% seen once; the top ten hold approximately 0.9%. The chain employs TRBV4-2 and TRBJ1-2, with TRBD1 matching over 7 bases. This receptor was identified in a human donor in good health. Some libraries in this study had Jurkat cell RNA spiked in. The sample comprised naive CD8+ T cells from blood, with Jurkat cell RNA spiked in. This sample's subset: FACS-sorted CD8+CD4-CCR7+CD45RA+ naive T cells. CDR3 sequence reads: CASRDRSKNYGYTF. Here the CDR3 DNA reads TGTGCCAGCAGGGACAGGAGTAAGAACTATGGCTACACCTTC.